This T cell receptor (beta chain) was found in a study of blood T cells in healthy people across ages. Whole-study findings and limits: CMV infection status of these donors was not known.

A sample-barcoded 5' primer and a J-beta primer mix were used in a second PCR of about 7 to 12 cycles. Unique molecular identifiers of 12 random nucleotides labeled each cDNA. TCRdb reprocessed the 5' RACE reads via MiXCR and lists one record per CDR3 protein. The sample yields roughly 1,700,000 distinct CDR3 sequences, 25% to 30% seen once. This CDR3 is 13 amino acids long. Trimming cost V 3 bases and J 1 base, with 6 bases left between them. Comment on this clonotype: Its specificity is unknown.

Every sample yielded at least 6.5 million isolated PBMCs. This receptor was obtained from a woman younger than 45 in good health. The V and J genes are TRBV12-3 or TRBV12-4 and TRBJ1-1, with unresolved D. Source material: blood. The chain's CDR3 is CASSFYTNTEAFF. In DNA, the CDR3 is TGTGCCAGCAGTTTTTACACGAACACTGAAGCTTTCTTT.